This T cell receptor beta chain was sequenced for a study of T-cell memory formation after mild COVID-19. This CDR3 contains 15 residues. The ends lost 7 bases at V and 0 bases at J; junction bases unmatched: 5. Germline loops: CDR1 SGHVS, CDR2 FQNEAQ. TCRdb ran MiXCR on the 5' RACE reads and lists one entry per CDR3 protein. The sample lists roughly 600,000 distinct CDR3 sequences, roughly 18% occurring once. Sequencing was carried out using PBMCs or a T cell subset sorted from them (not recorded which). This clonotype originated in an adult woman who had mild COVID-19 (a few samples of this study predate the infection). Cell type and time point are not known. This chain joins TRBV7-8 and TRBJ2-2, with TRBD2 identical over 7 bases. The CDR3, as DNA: TGTGCCAGCACAGCGGGGCATACGAACACCGGGGAGCTGTTTTTT. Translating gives CASTAGHTNTGELFF.